A single sample gave rise to the 25 T cell receptor beta chains below, sequenced in a study of CD8 T cells in Susac syndrome. Random-hexamer reverse transcription was applied to roughly 0.5 to 1 ug RNA. MiXCR was run by TCRdb on the immunoSEQ multiplex PCR reads, yielding one entry per CDR3 protein. This repertoire shows about 130,000 distinct CDR3 sequences, less than 95% found once; its top ten account for around 0.12%. Sequencing was performed on CD4+ T cells from PBMCs. All receptors come from a human donor with multiple sclerosis.

V and J are TRBV29-1 and TRBJ2-7; TRBD2 is a possible D gene (7 bases). Trimming took off 0 bases at V and 6 bases at J, with 15 bases between the two ends. Germline assignment: CDR1 SQVTM and CDR2 ANQGSEA. CDR3 length: 14 amino acids. CDR3 sequence: CSVEDRGAPGEQYF. The CDR3 region has the DNA TGCAGCGTTGAAGATCGGGGGGCTCCCGGCGAGCAGTACTTC.

The chain combines TRBV20-1 with TRBJ2-5; TRBD2 might be the D (5 bases). The CDR3 runs to 16 residues. The V gene's germline CDR1 is DFQATT and CDR2 SNEGSKA (reference sequence). Between the trimmed V and J ends, which lost 5 bases and 5 bases, there was a span of 24 bases. CDR3 region: CSAFGPGVDGSETQYF. Here the CDR3 DNA reads TGCAGTGCTTTTGGTCCCGGGGTGGATGGTTCGGAGACCCAGTACTTC.

The CDR3 sequence is CATRKRHSSNTGELFF. For the CDR3, the DNA is TGTGCCACCAGGAAACGACACTCGTCGAACACCGGGGAGCTGTTTTTT. The chain carries TRBV15 and TRBJ2-2; D gene ambiguous. With 6 bases removed from V and 0 bases from J, the gap between germline ends came to 14 bases. CDR1 is LNHNV and CDR2 is YYDKDF in the germline V gene (reference sequence). There are 16 residues in the CDR3.

The rearrangement links TRBV5-6 to TRBJ2-7; D is undetermined. This CDR3 has 14 amino acids. Germline CDR1 and CDR2: SGHDT and YYEEEE. Trimming removed 3 bases at V and 0 bases at J, with 10 bases between. The CDR3 here is CASSSTQTSYEQYF. CDR3 in DNA: TGTGCCAGCAGCTCGACACAAACCTCCTACGAGCAGTACTTC.

The V gene is TRBV30, the J gene TRBJ2-1; D may be TRBD1 (6 bases). The germline gives CDR1 GTSNPN, CDR2 SVGIG (reference sequence). The CDR3 is made up of 14 amino acids. Deletions cut 5 bases from V and 0 bases from J, with 11 bases between. The CDR3 spells CAWDRRVSYNEQFF. CDR3 nucleotide sequence: TGTGCCTGGGACAGGCGGGTCTCCTACAATGAGCAGTTCTTC.

V is TRBV12-3 or TRBV12-4 and J is TRBJ1-1; D may be TRBD1 (6 bases). The CDR3 is 18 amino acids. Trimming stripped 6 bases from V and 1 base from J, with 24 bases between. The CDR3 nucleotides read TGTGCCAGCAGAGTTTACCTAATAGGCACAGGGCAGAACACTGAAGCTTTCTTT. Its protein product is CASRVYLIGTGQNTEAFF.

Turning to this clonotype: The CDR3 ends on some other residue instead of the conserved phenylalanine or tryptophan, so this is likely a read error. This chain connects TRBV29-1 to TRBJ1-2; possible D gene TRBD1, 5 bases. CDR3 size: 11 residues. V was cut by 4 bases and J by 4 bases, with 7 bases left in between. Germline V gene lookup returns CDR1 SQVTM and CDR2 ANQGSEA. In DNA form, the CDR3 reads TGCAGCGTTGGGGGGGTCTATGGCTACACCCTC. This codes for CSVGGVYGYTL.

The chain combines TRBV6-5 with TRBJ1-1; a possible D gene is TRBD1 (5 bases). The CDR3 is 12 amino acids. Germline values: CDR1 MNHEY, CDR2 SVGAGI. With 6 bases removed from V and 3 bases from J, the gap between germline ends came to 8 bases. CDR3 nucleotide sequence: TGTGCCAGCAGCGGGACCTACACTGAAGCTTTCTTT. Its protein product is CASSGTYTEAFF.

The V and J genes are TRBV2 and TRBJ2-7, with D maybe TRBD1 (6 bases). Trimming cost V 6 bases and J 3 bases, with 12 bases left between them. Germline lookup yields CDR1 SNHLY and CDR2 FYNNEI. This CDR3 is 13 amino acids long. The CDR3 sequence is CASRGHGGYEQYF. CDR3 nucleotides: TGTGCCAGCAGGGGACATGGGGGCTACGAGCAGTACTTC.

The count of this clonotype is one. The chain is built from TRBV5-6 and TRBJ1-2; D perhaps matches TRBD1 (5 bases). CDR1 SGHDT and CDR2 YYEEEE come from the germline V gene. CDR3 length: 16 amino acids. The V end was cut by 0 bases, the J end by 4 bases, with 16 bases between. CDR3 sequence: CASSLATQGSIYGYTF. CDR3 sequence (DNA): TGTGCCAGCAGCTTGGCCACTCAGGGCAGTATCTATGGCTACACCTTC. The full variable domain, its missing parts supplied by reference TRBV5-6 and TRBJ1-2, is DAGVTQSPTHLIKTRGQQVTLRCSPKSGHDTVSWYQQALGQGPQFIFQYYEEEERQRGNFPDRFSGHQFPNYSSELNVNALLLGDSALYLCASSLATQGSIYGYTFGSGTRLTVV.

DNA for the CDR3: TGTGCCATCAGCGCAAACAGGGGCCTGCAAGAGACCCAGTACTTC. Residues: CAISANRGLQETQYF. V is TRBV10-3 and J is TRBJ2-5; 7 bases match TRBD1. V dropped 6 bases and J dropped 2; count of bases not matched to a gene: 9. Germline V CDR1 and CDR2: ENHRY, SYGVKD. The CDR3 runs to 15 residues.

CDR3 region: CASSYPGRSYEQYF. CDR3 bases: TGTGCCAGCAGTTACCCAGGGCGATCCTACGAGCAGTACTTC. The rearrangement links TRBV6-5 to TRBJ2-7, with D tentatively TRBD1 (5 bases). Germline values: CDR1 MNHEY, CDR2 SVGAGI. V lost 2 bases and J 1 base, leaving 9 bases between the germline ends. This CDR3 is built from 14 residues.

This clonotype showed up just once. The rearrangement links TRBV30 to TRBJ1-5; D unclear. The CDR3 is 14 amino acids. The germline V gene has CDR1 GTSNPN and CDR2 SVGIG (reference sequence). Trimming took off 2 bases at V and 4 bases at J, with 12 bases between the two ends. The CDR3 DNA follows: TGTGCCTGGAGTCTGGGTTACCAGAATCAGCCCCAGCATTTT. It codes for CAWSLGYQNQPQHF.

The chain joins TRBV12-3 or TRBV12-4 to TRBJ2-3; 7 bases match TRBD2. The J segment lost 4 bases and the V segment lost 5 bases, leaving 6 bases of the junction unmatched. The CDR3 is made up of 14 amino acids. Written as DNA, the CDR3 is TGTGCCAGCAGTCCTGCGGGAGTTTCAGATACGCAGTATTTT. Protein sequence: CASSPAGVSDTQYF.

The chain carries TRBV20-1 and TRBJ1-2, with TRBD1 matching 7 bases. CDR3 length equals 15 residues. Per germline, CDR1 DFQATT and CDR2 SNEGSKA (reference sequence). V dropped 6 bases and J dropped 2; count of bases not matched to a gene: 12. The CDR3: CSAGGDSGDNYGYTF. The CDR3 region has the DNA TGCAGTGCGGGGGGGGACAGCGGCGACAACTATGGCTACACCTTC.

In its sample, this clonotype was seen once. This chain links TRBV16 with TRBJ2-7; 9 bases fit TRBD1. The CDR3 covers 14 residues. Germline V gene sequence: CDR1 KGHSY, CDR2 FQNENV. Trimming at V came to 8 bases and at J to 2 bases, leaving 7 bases not matched to a gene. The chain's CDR3 is CASARDRVPYEQYF. For the CDR3, the DNA is TGTGCCAGCGCCCGGGACAGGGTCCCCTACGAGCAGTACTTC.

This chain's CDR3 is CASSPMGGQATLQYYGYTF. The CDR3 coding sequence is TGCGCCAGCAGCCCCATGGGCGGACAGGCCACGCTTCAGTACTATGGCTACACCTTC. V and J are TRBV4-3 and TRBJ1-2; 7 bases map to TRBD1. The CDR3 totals 19 residues. Germline V gene sequence: CDR1 LGHNA, CDR2 YSLEER. The ends lost 4 bases at V and 3 bases at J; junction bases unmatched: 20.

V is TRBV5-1 and J is TRBJ2-5; D is undetermined. The CDR3 has 17 residues. Germline-derived CDR1 and CDR2 are SGHRS and YFSETQ. The V gene lost 0 bases and the J gene lost 3 bases, with 18 bases spanning the gap. The CDR3 sequence is CASSLAVGGRGEETQYF. Here the CDR3 DNA reads TGCGCCAGCAGCTTGGCCGTCGGTGGCAGAGGAGAAGAGACCCAGTACTTC.

V is TRBV18 and J is TRBJ2-7, with D uncertain. Per germline, CDR1 KGHSH and CDR2 LQKENI. The CDR3 runs to 14 residues. V was shortened by 0 bases and J by 0 bases, with 6 bases between the two germline ends. CDR3 bases: TGTGCCAGCTCACCACCATCACTCTCCTACGAGCAGTACTTC. It translates to CASSPPSLSYEQYF. Complete variable domain (other parts from reference TRBV18 and TRBJ2-7): NAGVMQNPRHLVRRRGQEARLRCSPMKGHSHVYWYRQLPEEGLKFMVYLQKENIIDESGMPKERFSAEFPKEGPSILRIQQVVRGDSAAYFCASSPPSLSYEQYFGPGTRLTVT.

V is TRBV5-1 and J is TRBJ2-5, with D possibly TRBD1 on 6 matching bases. The ends were cut back, 1 base at V and 5 bases at J, with 9 bases in the middle. Germline V lookup: CDR1 SGHRS, CDR2 YFSETQ. The CDR3 covers 13 residues. The CDR3 here is CASSLTGLETQYF. The DNA of the CDR3 is TGCGCCAGCAGCTTGACAGGGCTTGAGACCCAGTACTTC.

The chain carries TRBV3-1 and TRBJ2-7; no firm D call. With 2 bases removed from V and 4 bases from J, the gap between germline ends came to 6 bases. Germline V gives CDR1 LGHDT, CDR2 YNNKEL (reference sequence). The CDR3 runs to 12 residues. The CDR3: CASSQTAYEQYF. The CDR3 bases are TGTGCCAGCAGCCAAACAGCGTACGAGCAGTACTTC.

The chain links TRBV3-1 to TRBJ2-3; 13 nucleotides agree with TRBD2. The CDR3 totals 16 residues. With V trimmed by 5 bases and J by 5 bases, 7 bases remained unmatched. CDR1 and CDR2 (germline): LGHDT, YNNKEL (reference sequence). The CDR3 DNA sequence: TGTGCCAGCAGCGTCGCCGGACTAGCGGGAGAAGATACGCAGTATTTT. It specifies CASSVAGLAGEDTQYF.

The chain recombines TRBV20-1 with TRBJ2-3; D is unresolved. Trimming took 0 bases from V and 8 from J, leaving 9 bases between them. Per the germline V gene, CDR1 is DFQATT and CDR2 is SNEGSKA (reference sequence). This CDR3 has 12 amino acids. This CDR3 is CSARESVVTQYF. CDR3 DNA sequence: TGCAGTGCTAGAGAATCCGTCGTTACGCAGTATTTT.

The gene calls are TRBV9 and TRBJ2-2, with 8 nucleotides matching TRBD2. Trimming at V came to 0 bases and at J to 4 bases, leaving 5 bases not matched to a gene. The CDR3 extends over 16 amino acids. The germline V gene encodes CDR1 SGDLS and CDR2 YYNGEE. CDR3 DNA sequence: TGTGCCAGCAGCGTAGGGCCGGGACTAGGCACCGGGGAGCTGTTTTTT. This encodes CASSVGPGLGTGELFF.

The V and J genes are TRBV25-1 and TRBJ1-2; the match to TRBD1 covers 8 bases. The J segment lost 6 bases and the V segment lost 8 bases, leaving 20 bases of the junction unmatched. The germline V gene has CDR1 MGHDK and CDR2 SYGVNS. The CDR3 has 17 amino acids. Here the CDR3 reads CASLSYGQGERTDGYTF. CDR3 in DNA: TGTGCCAGCCTTTCCTACGGACAGGGAGAAAGGACGGATGGCTACACCTTC.